The next 18 T cell receptor beta chains were all read from a single sample in a study of blood T cell repertoires in COVID-19 (dated by TCRdb to the early 2020s). Library preparation employed the immunoSEQ multiplex PCR assay. TCRdb's version of the immuneACCESS table is confined to in-frame rearrangements and falls short of the full clone set. An unresolved V gene accounts for under half of the shortfall where checked; the remainder is of unknown origin. Across this sample there are some 70,000 clones, with 65% to 85% seen only once. The top ten clones comprise 9.8% of the sample. The sequencing sample was made of peripheral blood. The origin of the receptors is a woman between 50 and 59 years old with acute or convalescent COVID-19.

The rearrangement joins TRBV7-8 to TRBJ2-3, with D possibly being TRBD2 (6 bases). This CDR3 spans 16 amino acids. Germline CDR1 and CDR2: SGHVS and FQNEAQ. V was shortened by 4 bases and J by 2 bases, with 16 bases between the two germline ends. The CDR3 loop reads CASSSLEGAITDTQYF. CDR3 nucleotides: TGTGCCAGCAGCTCATTGGAGGGAGCGATCACAGATACGCAGTATTTT.

The CDR3 is CASSQGGTGGFQNIQYF. CDR3 DNA: TGTGCCAGCAGCCAAGGGGGGACAGGGGGCTTTCAGAACATTCAGTACTTC. The chain employs TRBV4-2 and TRBJ2-4; 12 bases line up with TRBD1. V was clipped by 1 base and J by 7 bases; unmatched bases: 8. The CDR3 has 17 amino acids. Germline V gene sequence: CDR1 LGHNA, CDR2 YNFKEQ.

This clone was detected a few times. The CDR3 bases are TGTGCCAGCAGCCCCGGGGGAGCGCAAGCCTACGAGCAGTACTTC. It encodes CASSPGGAQAYEQYF. This chain connects TRBV13 to TRBJ2-7; possible D gene TRBD2, 6 bases. Trimming removed 5 bases from V and 2 bases from J, with 16 bases in between. Germline lookup yields CDR1 PRHDT and CDR2 FYEKMQ (reference sequence). The CDR3 runs 15 residues.

The chain combines TRBV9 with TRBJ2-7; 8 bases agree with TRBD2. The CDR3 totals 14 residues. In germline, CDR1 is SGDLS, CDR2 YYNGEE. V was clipped by 1 base and J by 0 bases; unmatched bases: 0. Here the CDR3 reads CASSVTSGSYEQYF. In DNA form, the CDR3 reads TGTGCCAGCAGCGTAACTAGCGGCTCCTACGAGCAGTACTTC.

This clone was seen only once. CDR3 loop: CASSLERHPDTQYF. CDR3 sequence (DNA): TGTGCCAGCAGCTTAGAGAGGCATCCAGATACGCAGTATTTT. V and J are TRBV7-2 and TRBJ2-3; no firm D call. Germline V gene sequence: CDR1 SGHTA, CDR2 FQGNSA. V lost 1 base, J lost 4 bases, and 9 bases lay in between. CDR3 size: 14 residues.

The chain is built from TRBV21-1 and TRBJ1-1; the D segment call TRBD1 is taken from the table without a DNA check. TRBV21-1 is labeled a pseudogene. The CDR3 is 17 residues long. DNA for the CDR3: TGTGCCAGCAGCAGGGGTGAAGGGGGCGCGTTAGGCACTGAAGCTTTCTTT. Protein product: CASSRGEGGALGTEAFF.

The chain links TRBV4-1 to TRBJ1-5, with 9 bases aligning to TRBD1. Per the germline V gene, CDR1 is MGHRA and CDR2 is YSYEKL. Losses at the gene ends were 3 bases for V and 5 bases for J; bases not matched to a gene: 8. The CDR3 is made up of 16 amino acids. The DNA of the CDR3 is TGCGCCAGCAGCCAGGAAGCTGGGACAGGGTATCAGCCCCAGCATTTT. It is translated as CASSQEAGTGYQPQHF.

This chain uses TRBV4-3 with TRBJ2-7; TRBD1 agrees at 8 bases. Trimming removed 4 bases from V and 4 bases from J; junction bases left unmatched: 6. This CDR3 is 14 amino acids long. Germline CDR1 LGHNA, CDR2 YSLEER. The CDR3 loop reads CASSRGQGRYEQYF. The CDR3 DNA is TGCGCCAGCAGCCGTGGACAGGGAAGGTACGAGCAGTACTTC.

This clone was seen a handful of times. V and J are TRBV28 and TRBJ2-7, with 7 bases fitting TRBD2. This CDR3 region has 17 residues. J gave up 4 bases and V 1 base, and 13 bases lay outside the gene matches. Per the germline V gene, CDR1 is MDHEN and CDR2 is SYDVKM. CDR3 region: CASSLLGASGTFYEQYF. The CDR3 DNA reads as TGTGCCAGCAGTTTATTAGGCGCGAGCGGGACCTTTTACGAGCAGTACTTC.

A single count supports this clone. This sequence joins TRBV5-1 and TRBJ2-2; D is ambiguous. V shed 4 bases and J shed 0 bases, with 7 bases lying between them. The CDR3 consists of 14 residues. Per the germline V gene, CDR1 is SGHRS and CDR2 is YFSETQ. As DNA, the CDR3 is TGCGCCAGCAGCCTAGATACGAACACCGGGGAGCTGTTTTTT. Its protein product is CASSLDTNTGELFF.

The genes are TRBV7-2 and TRBJ1-2; maybe TRBD1 (5 bases). The germline CDR1 and CDR2 sequences are SGHTA and FQGNSA. V gave up 0 bases and J gave up 7 bases, with 12 bases separating them. This CDR3 has 14 amino acids. The CDR3 loop reads CASSLARGDSGYTF. The CDR3 DNA reads TGTGCCAGCAGCTTAGCCCGGGGGGACTCTGGCTACACCTTC.

This clone was seen a handful of times. This chain joins TRBV4-3 and TRBJ2-2, with 7 bases lining up with TRBD1. The germline V gene has CDR1 LGHNA and CDR2 YSLEER. V lost 3 bases to trimming and J lost 5 bases; unmatched junction nucleotides: 6. The CDR3 loop spans 15 amino acids. The chain's CDR3 is CASSHSTGFTGELFF. The CDR3 DNA sequence: TGCGCCAGCAGCCACTCGACAGGGTTTACCGGGGAGCTGTTTTTT.

V usage is TRBV7-8 and J usage is TRBJ2-7; TRBD2 agrees at 9 bases. This CDR3 has 16 residues. The J segment lost 4 bases and the V segment lost 5 bases, leaving 12 bases of the junction unmatched. CDR1 is SGHVS and CDR2 is FQNEAQ in the germline V gene. The CDR3 spells CASSPGVAGGRYEQYF. For the CDR3, the DNA is TGTGCCAGCAGCCCAGGAGTCGCGGGAGGGAGATACGAGCAGTACTTC. The variable domain in full, with the rest retrieved from reference TRBV7-8 and TRBJ2-7, is GAGVSQSPRYKVAKRGQDVALRCDPISGHVSLFWYQQALGQGPEFLTYFQNEAQLDKSGLPSDRFFAERPEGSVSTLKIQRTQQEDSAVYLCASSPGVAGGRYEQYFGPGTRLTVT.

The chain is built from TRBV29-1 and TRBJ1-2; 9 nucleotides agree with TRBD1. J was trimmed by 8 bases and V by 4 bases; bases with no gene match: 5. This CDR3 has 12 residues. Germline V gene lookup returns CDR1 SQVTM and CDR2 ANQGSEA. CDR3 in amino acids: CSVGDRAQGYTF. CDR3 bases: TGCAGCGTTGGGGACAGGGCGCAGGGCTACACCTTC.

The V and J genes are TRBV12-1 and TRBJ2-7; TRBD1, the table's D call, was not compared with the DNA. TRBV12-1 is a pseudogene. This CDR3 contains 16 residues. CDR3 residues: CASSLDRGLLLIEQYF. The CDR3 DNA is TGTGCCAGCAGCCTGGACAGGGGGCTGCTTCTGATCGAGCAGTACTTC.

The sample holds one count of this clone. The rearrangement joins TRBV14 to TRBJ1-1; no definite D call. This CDR3 spans 12 amino acids. The V end was cut by 7 bases, the J end by 1 base, with 7 bases between. The germline V gene encodes CDR1 SGHDN and CDR2 FVKESK. CDR3 region: CASTRSNTEAFF. In DNA form, the CDR3 reads TGTGCCAGCACACGGTCGAACACTGAAGCTTTCTTT.

CDR3 residues: CASKLEASNEKLFF. The CDR3 DNA sequence: TGTGCCAGCAAGCTAGAAGCGAGTAATGAAAAACTGTTTTTT. The chain couples TRBV6-5 to TRBJ1-4; D uncertain. CDR1 is MNHEY and CDR2 is SVGAGI in the germline V gene. V shed 7 bases and J shed 4 bases, with 13 bases lying between them. The CDR3 runs 14 residues.

This clone has just one count. V is TRBV6-5 and J is TRBJ2-7; 10 bases line up with TRBD2. Germline V CDR1 and CDR2: MNHEY, SVGAGI. V lost 6 bases, J lost 2 bases, and 4 bases stayed unmatched. The CDR3 totals 14 residues. Written as DNA, the CDR3 is TGTGCCAGCAGCCGGACTAGCGGCCCCTACGAGCAGTACTTC. Translation: CASSRTSGPYEQYF.